A selection of T cell receptor beta chains follows, all from one sample in a study of blood T cell repertoires in COVID-19. Data came from immunoSEQ multiplex PCR; TCRdb stores just in-frame clones and leaves some out. The sample includes roughly 120,000 clones, 60% to 85% of them seen just once. Input material: peripheral blood. Receptors originate from a man in his sixties or seventies with acute or convalescent COVID-19. Each CDR3 is given with its conserved first and last residue. D genes are given only for firm matches. Clone size is stated in some rows and not others, as once, few, many or a class when expanded.

TRBD1	TRBJ2-7	TRBV9	.	CASSLGQGAQYEQYF	TGTGCCAGCAGCCTCGGACAGGGGGCACAGTACGAGCAGTACTTC
TRBD2	TRBJ2-7	TRBV6-2/TRBV6-3	.	CASSSPQLAGKPYEQYF	TGTGCCAGCAGTTCCCCGCAACTAGCGGGGAAACCCTACGAGCAGTACTTC
TRBD1	TRBJ1-2	TRBV3-1/TRBV3-2	.	CASSQGPTGGNGYTF	TGTGCCAGCAGCCAGGGCCCGACAGGGGGAAATGGCTACACCTTC
.	TRBJ2-7	TRBV3-1/TRBV3-2	.	CASSQGWSGSYEQYF	TGTGCCAGCAGCCAGGGGTGGAGCGGCTCCTACGAGCAGTACTTC
.	TRBJ1-1	TRBV5-4	.	CASSLEGGDTEAFF	TGTGCCAGCAGCTTGGAAGGGGGGGACACTGAAGCTTTCTTT
TRBD2	TRBJ2-1	TRBV6-1	.	CASSEIAGMFF	TGTGCCAGCAGTGAAATAGCGGGGATGTTCTTC
TRBD1	TRBJ1-1	TRBV5-1	few	CASSQTGVGNTEAFF	TGCGCCAGCAGCCAAACAGGGGTTGGGAACACTGAAGCTTTCTTT
.	TRBJ2-1	TRBV29-1	.	CSVQTGQGIDEQFF	TGCAGCGTTCAAACGGGGCAGGGGATCGATGAGCAGTTCTTC
.	TRBJ1-2	TRBV10-1	once	CATARRRYGYTF	TGCGCCACGGCGAGGCGACGCTATGGCTACACCTTC
TRBD2	TRBJ2-7	TRBV5-1	few	CASSFTGLRSYEQYF	TGCGCCAGCAGCTTTACGGGACTACGTAGCTACGAGCAGTACTTC
.	TRBJ1-2	TRBV19	.	CASSTQDSYGYTF	TGTGCCAGTAGTACCCAGGACAGCTATGGCTACACCTTC
TRBD1	TRBJ2-2	TRBV5-1	.	CASSAYGTANTGELFF	TGCGCCAGCAGCGCGTATGGGACAGCGAACACCGGGGAGCTGTTTTTT
.	TRBJ1-1	TRBV29-1	.	CSVEVGAGNTEAFF	TGCAGCGTTGAGGTGGGGGCAGGGAACACTGAAGCTTTCTTT
.	TRBJ1-2	TRBV3-1/TRBV3-2	.	CASSRSGGGNGYTF	TGTGCCAGCAGCCGGTCGGGGGGCGGGAATGGCTACACCTTC
TRBD2	TRBJ2-5	TRBV7-9	.	CASSPFGSSGGARETQYF	TGTGCCAGCAGCCCATTCGGTTCTAGCGGGGGGGCAAGGGAGACCCAGTACTTC
.	TRBJ2-1	TRBV12-3/TRBV12-4	.	CASSLSKEEFF	TGTGCCAGCAGCCTCAGCAAAGAGGAGTTCTTC
.	TRBJ2-3	TRBV4-2	.	CASSRLGNTDTQYF	TGTGCCAGCAGCCGTTTGGGCAACACAGATACGCAGTATTTT
TRBD1	TRBJ2-5	TRBV3-1/TRBV3-2	few	CASSPRTGQETQYF	TGTGCCAGCAGCCCTCGGACAGGCCAAGAGACCCAGTACTTC
TRBD2	TRBJ2-5	TRBV5-1	.	CASSPEAGGRQETQYF	TGCGCCAGCAGCCCCGAAGCGGGGGGGCGGCAAGAGACCCAGTACTTC
.	TRBJ1-1	TRBV7-9	.	CASSLEPGVKAFF	TGTGCCAGCAGCTTGGAGCCGGGGGTTAAAGCTTTCTTT
.	TRBJ1-5	TRBV9	.	CASSVSGYGNQPQHF	TGTGCCAGCAGCGTATCAGGTTATGGAAATCAGCCCCAGCATTTT
.	TRBJ2-2	TRBV9	.	CASSGVPGQVGRATGELFF	TGTGCCAGCAGCGGAGTCCCGGGACAAGTCGGTCGGGCAACCGGGGAGCTGTTTTTT
.	TRBJ2-7	TRBV7-3	.	CASSLTAGAGNEQYF	TGTGCCAGCAGCTTAACAGCCGGCGCGGGCAACGAGCAGTACTTC
.	TRBJ1-4	TRBV24-1	.	CATSDGQLGNEKLFF	TGTGCCACCAGTGACGGACAGCTGGGTAATGAAAAACTGTTTTTT
.	TRBJ1-1	TRBV11-1	.	CASSSTGTPNTEAFF	TGTGCCAGCAGCTCCACCGGGACACCGAACACTGAAGCTTTCTTT
.	TRBJ2-5	TRBV11-2	.	CASSLVVGGLETQYF	TGTGCCAGCAGCTTAGTGGTGGGGGGGCTAGAGACCCAGTACTTC
.	TRBJ1-2	TRBV1	.	CTSSQVSLGLHRRNYGYTF	TGCACCAGCAGCCAAGTTTCCCTTGGGCTTCATCGCAGAAACTATGGCTACACCTTC
.	TRBJ2-7	TRBV9	.	CASSPTTGTYEQYF	TGTGCCAGCAGCCCTACAACAGGGACCTACGAGCAGTACTTC
.	TRBJ1-1	TRBV7-3	.	CASRGGGGRRTEAFF	TGTGCCAGCAGGGGAGGCGGGGGGCGAAGGACTGAAGCTTTCTTT
.	TRBJ2-5	TRBV19	.	CASSINQGQETQYF	TGTGCCAGTAGTATCAACCAGGGACAAGAGACCCAGTACTTC